This T cell receptor (beta chain) stems from a study of blood T cell repertoires in COVID-19. Turning to the study itself: The United States, Italy and Spain were the sources of the acute and convalescent COVID-19 samples. Nucleic acid was either cDNA or gDNA, and it came from T cells, B-cell-depleted T cells, or PBMCs.

As processed by the authors: Amplifying reference gene primers gave estimates of nucleated cell counts. Here immunoSEQ multiplex PCR was the method, and the copy in TCRdb shows in-frame clones only, minus some. V and J calls and clone size are as listed in that table; D and trimming were resolved from the DNA. The sample gives around 270,000 clones, around 89% of which show up once; 4.6% is in the top ten. This CDR3 is built from 15 residues. Trimming took 5 bases from V and 10 from J; bases not matched to a gene: 11. In germline, CDR1 is SGHNT, CDR2 YENEEA. The TCR comes from a man aged 35 to 55 with acute or convalescent COVID-19. The chain has TRBV11-3 and TRBJ2-1; 10 nucleotides match TRBD2. The sequencing sample was made of peripheral blood. Written as DNA, the CDR3 is TGTGCCAGCAGCCCCCAGCGGGGGGGCCAAGGCGAGCAGTTCTTC. Translated, it gives CASSPQRGGQGEQFF. Looking up the rest from reference TRBV11-3 and TRBJ2-1 gives the full variable domain: EAGVVQSPRYKIIEKKQPVAFWCNPISGHNTLYWYLQNLGQGPELLIRYENEEAVDDSQLPKDRFSAERLKGVDSTLKIQPAELGDSAVYLCASSPQRGGQGEQFFGPGTRLTVL.